This note documents a single T cell receptor beta chain sequence. The antigen is unknown. Germline V CDR1 and CDR2: LGHDT, YNNKEL (reference sequence). This CDR3 has 12 amino acids. V gave up 6 bases and J gave up 3 bases, with 5 bases separating them. This sample is part of a study of T cell responses to AZD1222 COVID-19 vaccine. Study-wide results and limits: Nearly half of spike-specific TCRs reportedly target variant regions that are unmutated in the B.1.351 and B.1.1.7 variants.

Assay used: immunoSEQ multiplex PCR; TCRdb lists only in-frame clones, some missing. Of about 150,000 clones in the sample, just over 90% are singletons; the top ten hold about 1.9%. The chain joins TRBV3-1 (or the pseudogene TRBV3-2) to TRBJ2-2; unclear D gene. This receptor was identified in an adult in good health. The material was peripheral blood, obtained on day 0 of AZD1222 vaccination. CDR3 nucleotide sequence: TGTGCCAGCAGGGGGTACACCGGGGAGCTGTTTTTT. Translating it yields CASRGYTGELFF.